This record covers a single T cell receptor (beta chain). Its matching antigen is unknown. This sample is drawn from a study of T cell responses to AZD1222 COVID-19 vaccine. Trimming removed 2 bases from V and 0 bases from J; junction bases left unmatched: 6. Germline CDR1 is LGHNA and CDR2 is YSLEER. This CDR3 has 17 residues. Profiled with immunoSEQ multiplex PCR; TCRdb holds only in-frame clones, not every one. Of about 100,000 clones listed, nearly 90% were seen once; the top ten hold 2% to 2.5%. Study-level points and caveats: The sample set comprised mostly white British donors with more females, and clonal diversity was possibly underestimated. Only after the peak T cell response were repertoires sampled.

This receptor was taken from an adult who received the AZD1222 COVID-19 vaccine. J is TRBJ2-3 and V is TRBV4-3; 9 bases agree with TRBD2. The input for sequencing was peripheral blood, taken 28 days after the second AZD1222 dose. The CDR3 sequence is CASSQRPSGTSTDTQYF. CDR3 sequence (DNA): TGCGCCAGCAGCCAAAGGCCTAGCGGGACTAGCACAGATACGCAGTATTTT.